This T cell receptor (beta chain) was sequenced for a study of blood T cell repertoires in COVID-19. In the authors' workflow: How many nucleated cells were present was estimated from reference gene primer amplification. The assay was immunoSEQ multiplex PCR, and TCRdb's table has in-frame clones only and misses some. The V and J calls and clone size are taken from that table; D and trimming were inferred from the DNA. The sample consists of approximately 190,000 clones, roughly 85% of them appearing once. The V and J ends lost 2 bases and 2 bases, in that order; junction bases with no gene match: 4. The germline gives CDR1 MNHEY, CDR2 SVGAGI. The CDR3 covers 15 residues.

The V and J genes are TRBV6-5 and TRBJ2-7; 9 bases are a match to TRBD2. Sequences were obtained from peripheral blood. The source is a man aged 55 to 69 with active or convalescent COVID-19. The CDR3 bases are TGTGCCAGCAGTTACGGCGGGGGGGGTGCCTACGAGCAGTACTTC. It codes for CASSYGGGGAYEQYF.